Reported below is one TCR beta chain. Its antigen is not identified. Vbeta (60) and Jbeta (13) primers were used in the PCR. Only in-frame clones appear in the TCRdb table, and some are missing; sequencing was by immunoSEQ multiplex PCR. This sample has over 100,000 clones; 80% to 85% occur once, and the top ten carry 2.2%. This sample was included in a study of cytomegalovirus exposure and HLA in healthy donors. Whole-study results and caveats: Reports state that TCR beta sequences accurately predicted most subjects' HLA-A and HLA-B alleles. Most TCR sequences were seen very rarely across donors, but some public TCRs occurred in many.

The germline CDR1 and CDR2 sequences are SGHTA and FQGNSA. Trimming stripped 0 bases from V and 8 bases from J, with 16 bases between. The CDR3 consists of 15 residues. Sequencing was done on a sample of PBMCs. The genes are TRBV7-2 and TRBJ1-2; D ambiguous. This receptor was taken from a woman aged 25-40 years in good health and CMV-seronegative. CDR3 protein: CASSLASPRGFGYTF. The CDR3 DNA follows: TGTGCCAGCAGCTTAGCTTCCCCCCGAGGGTTCGGCTACACCTTC. Combining the CDR3 with reference TRBV7-2 and TRBJ1-2 gives the whole variable domain GAGVSQSPSNKVTEKGKDVELRCDPISGHTALYWYRQSLGQGLEFLIYFQGNSAPDKSGLPSDRFSAERTGGSVSTLTIQRTQQEDSAVYLCASSLASPRGFGYTFGSGTRLTVV.